A selection of T cell receptor beta chains follows, all from one sample in a study of cytomegalovirus exposure and HLA in healthy donors. Profiling relied on immunoSEQ multiplex PCR, and the TCRdb table lists in-frame clones only, not all of them. This table holds 100,000 to 150,000 clones, 65% to 75% found once. The sample consisted of PBMCs. These receptors were taken from a woman between 50 and 59 years old in good health and CMV-seropositive. The CDR3 runs from the conserved cysteine through the conserved F or W. Each record gives: D gene, V gene, clone size, J gene, CDR3 protein, CDR3 DNA. A D gene is named only where the DNA matches it firmly. Some rows mark clone size as missing; the rest say once, few, many or name a class of expanded clone.

d_call: TRBD1
v_call: TRBV27
clone_size: NA
j_call: TRBJ1-2
cdr3_aa: CASSSQGERDGYTF
cdr3_nt: TGTGCCAGCAGTTCACAGGGGGAGAGGGATGGCTACACCTTC

d_call: NA
v_call: TRBV30
clone_size: once
j_call: TRBJ1-6
cdr3_aa: CAWSGGDSPLHF
cdr3_nt: TGTGCCTGGAGTGGGGGGGACTCACCCCTCCACTTT

d_call: NA
v_call: TRBV19
clone_size: NA
j_call: TRBJ2-2
cdr3_aa: CASKARAGELFF
cdr3_nt: TGTGCCAGTAAGGCCCGGGCCGGGGAGCTGTTTTTT

d_call: TRBD1
v_call: TRBV5-4
clone_size: NA
j_call: TRBJ2-5
cdr3_aa: CASSYRDRADQETQYF
cdr3_nt: TGTGCCAGCAGCTACCGGGACAGGGCGGACCAAGAGACCCAGTACTTC

d_call: NA
v_call: TRBV19
clone_size: NA
j_call: TRBJ1-5
cdr3_aa: CATREAAYSNQPQHF
cdr3_nt: TGTGCCACCAGGGAGGCCGCATATAGCAATCAGCCCCAGCATTTT

d_call: TRBD1
v_call: TRBV4-1
clone_size: NA
j_call: TRBJ1-2
cdr3_aa: CASSHEQGRGGYTF
cdr3_nt: TGCGCCAGCAGCCATGAACAGGGGCGGGGTGGCTACACCTTC

d_call: NA
v_call: TRBV30
clone_size: NA
j_call: TRBJ1-3
cdr3_aa: CAWQDSGNTIYF
cdr3_nt: TGTGCCTGGCAGGACTCTGGAAACACCATATATTTT

d_call: TRBD1
v_call: TRBV6-1
clone_size: NA
j_call: TRBJ1-5
cdr3_aa: CASRTGTGGGQPQHF
cdr3_nt: TGTGCCAGCAGGACCGGGACAGGGGGAGGACAGCCCCAGCATTTT

d_call: NA
v_call: TRBV4-2
clone_size: NA
j_call: TRBJ2-5
cdr3_aa: CASSQGLGGEQETQYF
cdr3_nt: TGTGCCAGCAGCCAAGGTTTAGGCGGCGAGCAAGAGACCCAGTACTTC

d_call: NA
v_call: TRBV11-3
clone_size: NA
j_call: TRBJ2-2
cdr3_aa: CASSFTGTGELFF
cdr3_nt: TGTGCCAGCAGCTTTACAGGGACCGGGGAGCTGTTTTTT

d_call: NA
v_call: TRBV19
clone_size: NA
j_call: TRBJ2-1
cdr3_aa: CASSPEAILGEQFF
cdr3_nt: TGTGCCAGTAGTCCGGAGGCGATCCTGGGTGAGCAGTTCTTC

d_call: NA
v_call: TRBV2
clone_size: NA
j_call: TRBJ2-2
cdr3_aa: CASGEGRNTGELFF
cdr3_nt: TGTGCCAGCGGCGAGGGTCGGAACACCGGGGAGCTGTTTTTT

d_call: TRBD2
v_call: TRBV5-1
clone_size: once
j_call: TRBJ2-1
cdr3_aa: CASRGLAVYNEQFF
cdr3_nt: TGCGCCAGCAGGGGACTAGCGGTTTACAATGAGCAGTTCTTC

d_call: NA
v_call: TRBV2
clone_size: few
j_call: TRBJ2-2
cdr3_aa: CATYRDGGELFF
cdr3_nt: TGTGCCACCTACAGGGACGGCGGGGAGCTGTTTTTT

d_call: NA
v_call: TRBV5-4
clone_size: NA
j_call: TRBJ2-3
cdr3_aa: CASSLAGSQGDTQYF
cdr3_nt: TGTGCCAGCAGCTTGGCGGGGAGCCAAGGGGATACGCAGTATTTT

d_call: NA
v_call: TRBV10-1
clone_size: NA
j_call: TRBJ2-5
cdr3_aa: CASSETQGRAQYF
cdr3_nt: TGCGCCAGCAGTGAGACCCAGGGTCGGGCCCAGTACTTC

d_call: NA
v_call: TRBV30
clone_size: once
j_call: TRBJ1-2
cdr3_aa: CAWSTGPGYTF
cdr3_nt: TGTGCCTGGAGCACAGGGCCGGGCTACACCTTC

d_call: TRBD1
v_call: TRBV30
clone_size: NA
j_call: TRBJ2-7
cdr3_aa: CAWTSGGSYEQYF
cdr3_nt: TGTGCCTGGACGTCAGGGGGTTCCTACGAGCAGTACTTC

d_call: NA
v_call: TRBV10-2
clone_size: few
j_call: TRBJ2-3
cdr3_aa: CASSESTRDTQYF
cdr3_nt: TGCGCCAGCAGTGAGTCGACTCGAGATACGCAGTATTTT

d_call: NA
v_call: TRBV5-1
clone_size: NA
j_call: TRBJ1-1
cdr3_aa: CASSLGRVGGPAFF
cdr3_nt: TGCGCCAGCAGCTTGGGCAGGGTGGGAGGGCCAGCTTTCTTT

d_call: NA
v_call: TRBV7-6
clone_size: NA
j_call: TRBJ2-7
cdr3_aa: CASSFTGPFSEQYF
cdr3_nt: TGTGCCAGCAGCTTTACAGGTCCCTTTAGCGAGCAGTACTTC

d_call: NA
v_call: TRBV11-2
clone_size: once
j_call: TRBJ1-2
cdr3_aa: CASSSRGGYTF
cdr3_nt: TGTGCCAGCAGCTCTCGCGGGGGCTACACCTTC

d_call: TRBD2
v_call: TRBV5-1
clone_size: once
j_call: TRBJ2-7
cdr3_aa: CASSLDSGAYEQYF
cdr3_nt: TGCGCCAGCAGCTTGGATAGCGGGGCTTACGAGCAGTACTTC

d_call: TRBD1
v_call: TRBV11-3
clone_size: NA
j_call: TRBJ2-5
cdr3_aa: CASSPTDRRETQYF
cdr3_nt: TGTGCCAGCAGCCCGACGGACAGGCGAGAGACCCAGTACTTC

d_call: TRBD1
v_call: TRBV6-6
clone_size: NA
j_call: TRBJ1-2
cdr3_aa: CASSYGTGAGYTF
cdr3_nt: TGTGCCAGCAGTTACGGGACAGGGGCTGGCTACACCTTC

d_call: TRBD1
v_call: TRBV5-1
clone_size: NA
j_call: TRBJ2-5
cdr3_aa: CASSSGQGVETQYF
cdr3_nt: TGCGCCAGCAGCTCGGGACAGGGGGTAGAGACCCAGTACTTC

d_call: TRBD2
v_call: TRBV10-2
clone_size: NA
j_call: TRBJ2-5
cdr3_aa: CASSGGTSGGLQETQYF
cdr3_nt: TGCGCCAGCAGTGGCGGGACTAGCGGGGGGCTCCAAGAGACCCAGTACTTC

d_call: NA
v_call: TRBV6-5
clone_size: NA
j_call: TRBJ2-1
cdr3_aa: CASRQWAGEQFF
cdr3_nt: TGTGCCAGCAGACAGTGGGCAGGTGAGCAGTTCTTC

d_call: TRBD1
v_call: TRBV6-1
clone_size: NA
j_call: TRBJ2-2
cdr3_aa: CASTRTGGDTGELFF
cdr3_nt: TGTGCCAGCACACGGACAGGGGGGGACACCGGGGAGCTGTTTTTT

d_call: NA
v_call: TRBV7-2
clone_size: NA
j_call: TRBJ2-1
cdr3_aa: CASSLDLSSYNEQFF
cdr3_nt: TGTGCCAGCAGCTTAGACCTAAGCTCCTACAATGAGCAGTTCTTC

d_call: NA
v_call: TRBV5-1
clone_size: NA
j_call: TRBJ2-2
cdr3_aa: CASSLRGLAGELFF
cdr3_nt: TGCGCCAGCAGCTTGCGGGGGTTGGCCGGGGAGCTGTTTTTT

d_call: NA
v_call: TRBV7-9
clone_size: NA
j_call: TRBJ2-1
cdr3_aa: CASRGMGGYNEQFF
cdr3_nt: TGTGCCAGCCGAGGGATGGGGGGATACAATGAGCAGTTCTTC

d_call: TRBD1
v_call: TRBV15
clone_size: NA
j_call: TRBJ2-1
cdr3_aa: CATSRDQGAQYNEQFF
cdr3_nt: TGTGCCACCAGCAGAGATCAGGGGGCCCAATACAATGAGCAGTTCTTC

d_call: NA
v_call: TRBV6-5
clone_size: NA
j_call: TRBJ1-6
cdr3_aa: CASSQLQGNSPLHF
cdr3_nt: TGTGCCAGCAGCCAACTTCAGGGGAATTCACCCCTCCACTTT

d_call: TRBD1
v_call: TRBV7-2
clone_size: NA
j_call: TRBJ1-1
cdr3_aa: CASSLPGGLNTEAFF
cdr3_nt: TGTGCCAGCAGCCTTCCAGGGGGCCTGAACACTGAAGCTTTCTTT

d_call: NA
v_call: TRBV10-3
clone_size: NA
j_call: TRBJ1-1
cdr3_aa: CAISEFEGDTEAFF
cdr3_nt: TGTGCCATCAGTGAGTTCGAAGGGGACACTGAAGCTTTCTTT

d_call: NA
v_call: TRBV5-1
clone_size: once
j_call: TRBJ2-7
cdr3_aa: CASSLNVQGNEQYF
cdr3_nt: TGCGCCAGCAGCTTGAACGTACAGGGAAACGAGCAGTACTTC

d_call: NA
v_call: TRBV2
clone_size: NA
j_call: TRBJ2-3
cdr3_aa: CASSVGEFTDTQYF
cdr3_nt: TGTGCCAGCAGTGTTGGGGAGTTCACAGATACGCAGTATTTT

d_call: TRBD1
v_call: TRBV7-2
clone_size: many
j_call: TRBJ2-7
cdr3_aa: CASSHGDRGYEQYF
cdr3_nt: TGTGCCAGCAGCCATGGGGACAGGGGCTACGAGCAGTACTTC

d_call: TRBD2
v_call: TRBV6-1
clone_size: NA
j_call: TRBJ2-3
cdr3_aa: CASSATSGGPTDTQYF
cdr3_nt: TGTGCCAGCAGTGCAACTAGCGGGGGGCCCACAGATACGCAGTATTTT

d_call: NA
v_call: TRBV6-1
clone_size: NA
j_call: TRBJ2-7
cdr3_aa: CAIQPGNYEQYF
cdr3_nt: TGTGCCATCCAACCTGGCAACTACGAGCAGTACTTC

d_call: NA
v_call: TRBV5-1
clone_size: NA
j_call: TRBJ2-2
cdr3_aa: CASSLYGQTDTGELFF
cdr3_nt: TGCGCCAGCAGCTTATACGGACAGACTGACACCGGGGAGCTGTTTTTT